These T cell receptor beta chains were read from a single sample in a study of blood T cell repertoires in COVID-19. Sequenced by immunoSEQ multiplex PCR; TCRdb stores in-frame clones only, minus some. Of under 200,000 clones listed, roughly 86% are singletons. The sample comprised peripheral blood. These receptors all come from a man aged 35-49 years who had recovered from COVID-19. CDR3s include the opening cysteine and the closing phenylalanine or tryptophan. Fields, in order: V gene, J gene, D gene, clone size, CDR3 length, CDR3 protein, CDR3 DNA. D genes are given only for firm matches. Expanded clones get a size class; other rows say once, few or many, or leave the size out.

v_call: TRBV24-1; j_call: TRBJ2-5; d_call: .; clone_size: .; cdr3_length: 14; cdr3_aa: CATSASGEGETQYF; cdr3_nt: TGTGCCACCAGTGCCTCAGGGGAGGGAGAGACCCAGTACTTC
v_call: TRBV7-2; j_call: TRBJ2-7; d_call: .; clone_size: .; cdr3_length: 13; cdr3_aa: CASSLESSYEQYF; cdr3_nt: TGTGCCAGCAGCTTAGAGAGCTCCTACGAGCAGTACTTC
v_call: TRBV19; j_call: TRBJ1-6; d_call: .; clone_size: .; cdr3_length: 17; cdr3_aa: CASSSNPGGQRGTPLHF; cdr3_nt: TGTGCCAGTAGTTCGAACCCGGGTGGACAGCGAGGAACACCCCTCCACTTT
v_call: TRBV4-3; j_call: TRBJ2-7; d_call: TRBD1; clone_size: .; cdr3_length: 15; cdr3_aa: CASSSRTGGSYEQYF; cdr3_nt: TGCGCCAGCAGCAGCCGGACAGGGGGCTCCTACGAGCAGTACTTC
v_call: TRBV7-8; j_call: TRBJ2-3; d_call: .; clone_size: many; cdr3_length: 12; cdr3_aa: CASSLNLDTQYF; cdr3_nt: TGTGCCAGCAGCTTAAATCTGGATACGCAGTATTTT
v_call: TRBV10-3; j_call: TRBJ1-1; d_call: TRBD1; clone_size: .; cdr3_length: 19; cdr3_aa: CAISETGGTARGLNTEAFF; cdr3_nt: TGTGCCATCAGTGAGACGGGGGGGACAGCAAGGGGATTAAACACTGAAGCTTTCTTT
v_call: TRBV28; j_call: TRBJ2-1; d_call: TRBD2; clone_size: .; cdr3_length: 15; cdr3_aa: CASTYLAGGRNEQFF; cdr3_nt: TGTGCCAGCACCTACCTAGCGGGAGGACGAAATGAGCAGTTCTTC
v_call: TRBV28; j_call: TRBJ1-5; d_call: .; clone_size: .; cdr3_length: 15; cdr3_aa: CASSSWQVSNQPQHF; cdr3_nt: TGTGCCAGCAGTTCGTGGCAGGTGAGCAATCAGCCCCAGCATTTT
v_call: TRBV5-1; j_call: TRBJ1-1; d_call: TRBD1; clone_size: few; cdr3_length: 14; cdr3_aa: CASSLVAGGTEAFF; cdr3_nt: TGCGCCAGCAGCTTGGTGGCAGGGGGCACTGAAGCTTTCTTT
v_call: TRBV5-6; j_call: TRBJ2-1; d_call: TRBD2; clone_size: .; cdr3_length: 13; cdr3_aa: CASSFLSGGEQFF; cdr3_nt: TGTGCCAGCAGCTTTCTTAGCGGGGGCGAGCAGTTCTTC
v_call: TRBV7-2; j_call: TRBJ2-3; d_call: .; clone_size: .; cdr3_length: 13; cdr3_aa: CASSPDSTDTQYF; cdr3_nt: TGTGCCAGCAGCCCGGACTCGACAGATACGCAGTATTTT
v_call: TRBV11-2; j_call: TRBJ2-1; d_call: TRBD2; clone_size: .; cdr3_length: 15; cdr3_aa: CASSLDGRGGSEQFF; cdr3_nt: TGTGCCAGCAGCTTAGACGGGCGGGGGGGCAGTGAGCAGTTCTTC
v_call: TRBV10-3; j_call: TRBJ2-3; d_call: TRBD1; clone_size: .; cdr3_length: 14; cdr3_aa: CAISEEGARDTQYF; cdr3_nt: TGTGCCATCAGTGAGGAGGGGGCGCGGGATACGCAGTATTTT
v_call: TRBV18; j_call: TRBJ1-2; d_call: .; clone_size: .; cdr3_length: 13; cdr3_aa: CASSPPDISGYTF; cdr3_nt: TGTGCCAGCTCACCACCGGACATTTCCGGCTACACCTTC
v_call: TRBV3-1/TRBV3-2; j_call: TRBJ1-2; d_call: TRBD1; clone_size: .; cdr3_length: 16; cdr3_aa: CASSQDVGQGVIGYTF; cdr3_nt: TGTGCCAGCAGCCAAGATGTAGGACAGGGGGTGATTGGCTACACCTTC
v_call: TRBV2; j_call: TRBJ1-4; d_call: .; clone_size: .; cdr3_length: 12; cdr3_aa: CASSERRGGLFF; cdr3_nt: TGTGCCAGCAGTGAACGCAGGGGAGGGCTGTTTTTT
v_call: TRBV19; j_call: TRBJ2-1; d_call: TRBD2; clone_size: .; cdr3_length: 15; cdr3_aa: CASSRSGNSYNEQFF; cdr3_nt: TGTGCCAGTAGTCGTAGCGGGAACTCCTACAATGAGCAGTTCTTC
v_call: TRBV4-2; j_call: TRBJ1-6; d_call: .; clone_size: few; cdr3_length: 16; cdr3_aa: CASSQVVSSYNSPLHF; cdr3_nt: TGTGCCAGCAGCCAAGTAGTTAGCTCCTATAATTCACCCCTCCACTTT
v_call: TRBV7-9; j_call: TRBJ1-1; d_call: .; clone_size: .; cdr3_length: 16; cdr3_aa: CASSGGRLIGSTEAFF; cdr3_nt: TGTGCCAGCAGCGGCGGGCGCCTGATCGGGAGCACTGAAGCTTTCTTT
v_call: TRBV6-2/TRBV6-3; j_call: TRBJ1-1; d_call: .; clone_size: once; cdr3_length: 18; cdr3_aa: CASSYSGHRDSRNTEAFF; cdr3_nt: TGTGCCAGCAGTTACTCAGGTCATCGGGACTCGCGTAACACTGAAGCTTTCTTT
v_call: TRBV28; j_call: TRBJ2-7; d_call: TRBD1; clone_size: .; cdr3_length: 13; cdr3_aa: CASSYRGSYEQYF; cdr3_nt: TGTGCCAGCAGCTACAGGGGCTCCTACGAGCAGTACTTC
v_call: TRBV7-2; j_call: TRBJ2-7; d_call: .; clone_size: .; cdr3_length: 13; cdr3_aa: CASSPLRTYEQYF; cdr3_nt: TGTGCCAGCAGCCCACTTCGAACCTACGAGCAGTACTTC
v_call: TRBV5-6; j_call: TRBJ1-4; d_call: .; clone_size: .; cdr3_length: 14; cdr3_aa: CASSLERTNEKLFF; cdr3_nt: TGTGCCAGCAGCTTGGAACGGACTAATGAAAAACTGTTTTTT
v_call: TRBV2; j_call: TRBJ1-1; d_call: .; clone_size: .; cdr3_length: 11; cdr3_aa: CASGSTFEAFF; cdr3_nt: TGTGCCAGCGGGAGTACATTTGAAGCTTTCTTT
v_call: TRBV9; j_call: TRBJ2-3; d_call: TRBD2; clone_size: medium-sized; cdr3_length: 14; cdr3_aa: CASSVPHSGDTQYF; cdr3_nt: TGTGCCAGCAGCGTACCACATAGCGGGGATACGCAGTATTTT
v_call: TRBV7-8; j_call: TRBJ1-1; d_call: TRBD1; clone_size: .; cdr3_length: 17; cdr3_aa: CASILRTTGRVNTEAFF; cdr3_nt: TGTGCCAGCATCTTACGAACGACAGGGCGGGTGAACACTGAAGCTTTCTTT
v_call: TRBV9; j_call: TRBJ1-2; d_call: TRBD1; clone_size: once; cdr3_length: 18; cdr3_aa: CASSVEDREDIANYGYTF; cdr3_nt: TGTGCCAGCAGCGTAGAGGACAGGGAGGATATCGCTAACTATGGCTACACCTTC
v_call: TRBV6-5; j_call: TRBJ1-1; d_call: .; clone_size: once; cdr3_length: 12; cdr3_aa: CASSYSAAEAFF; cdr3_nt: TGTGCCAGCAGTTACTCGGCAGCTGAAGCTTTCTTT
v_call: TRBV24-1; j_call: TRBJ1-5; d_call: .; clone_size: .; cdr3_length: 14; cdr3_aa: CATSDYGLNQPQHF; cdr3_nt: TGTGCCACCAGTGATTATGGACTTAATCAGCCCCAGCATTTT
v_call: TRBV5-1; j_call: TRBJ1-1; d_call: .; clone_size: .; cdr3_length: 15; cdr3_aa: CASSLEGGGGTEAFF; cdr3_nt: TGCGCCAGCAGCTTGGAGGGCGGGGGCGGTACTGAAGCTTTCTTT
v_call: TRBV5-4; j_call: TRBJ2-5; d_call: TRBD1; clone_size: .; cdr3_length: 15; cdr3_aa: CASSLRGGWGETQYF; cdr3_nt: TGTGCCAGCAGCTTACGAGGGGGCTGGGGAGAGACCCAGTACTTC
v_call: TRBV27; j_call: TRBJ1-6; d_call: .; clone_size: .; cdr3_length: 19; cdr3_aa: CASRIPETQRSEYNSPLHF; cdr3_nt: TGTGCCAGCAGGATTCCCGAGACTCAACGGAGTGAATATAATTCACCCCTCCACTTT
v_call: TRBV30; j_call: TRBJ2-3; d_call: .; clone_size: .; cdr3_length: 13; cdr3_aa: CAWSGTAIDTQYF; cdr3_nt: TGTGCCTGGAGTGGGACTGCCATAGATACGCAGTATTTT
v_call: TRBV24-1; j_call: TRBJ2-7; d_call: .; clone_size: few; cdr3_length: 15; cdr3_aa: CAAFFDREAPYEQYF; cdr3_nt: TGTGCCGCCTTTTTCGACAGGGAGGCGCCCTACGAGCAGTACTTC
v_call: TRBV11-1; j_call: TRBJ2-7; d_call: .; clone_size: .; cdr3_length: 12; cdr3_aa: CASSPSGIEQYF; cdr3_nt: TGTGCCAGCAGCCCTTCCGGGATTGAGCAGTACTTC
v_call: TRBV27; j_call: TRBJ1-3; d_call: TRBD1; clone_size: few; cdr3_length: 15; cdr3_aa: CASRPRQGVGNTIYF; cdr3_nt: TGTGCCAGCAGACCTCGACAGGGGGTTGGAAACACCATATATTTT
v_call: TRBV7-2; j_call: TRBJ1-1; d_call: .; clone_size: .; cdr3_length: 14; cdr3_aa: CASSPQGLRTEAFF; cdr3_nt: TGTGCCAGCAGTCCACAGGGCCTGCGGACTGAAGCTTTCTTT
v_call: TRBV11-2; j_call: TRBJ1-6; d_call: TRBD1; clone_size: .; cdr3_length: 14; cdr3_aa: CASTGDRWDSPLHF; cdr3_nt: TGTGCCAGCACTGGGGACAGGTGGGATTCACCCCTCCACTTT
v_call: TRBV6-2/TRBV6-3; j_call: TRBJ1-1; d_call: .; clone_size: .; cdr3_length: 13; cdr3_aa: CASSYSATGKAFF; cdr3_nt: TGTGCCAGCAGTTACTCGGCGACAGGCAAAGCTTTCTTT
v_call: TRBV29-1; j_call: TRBJ2-1; d_call: .; clone_size: .; cdr3_length: 14; cdr3_aa: CSGKTRNSYNEQFF; cdr3_nt: TGCAGCGGCAAGACTAGAAACTCCTACAATGAGCAGTTCTTC
v_call: TRBV19; j_call: TRBJ2-2; d_call: .; clone_size: .; cdr3_length: 15; cdr3_aa: CASKGLETGTGELFF; cdr3_nt: TGTGCCAGTAAGGGGTTGGAGACAGGCACCGGGGAGCTGTTTTTT
v_call: TRBV12-3/TRBV12-4; j_call: TRBJ1-2; d_call: .; clone_size: .; cdr3_length: 13; cdr3_aa: CASSFGVGIGYTF; cdr3_nt: TGTGCCAGCAGTTTCGGGGTTGGAATTGGCTACACCTTC
v_call: TRBV2; j_call: TRBJ1-5; d_call: TRBD1; clone_size: .; cdr3_length: 14; cdr3_aa: CASSTGAVWQPQHF; cdr3_nt: TGTGCCAGCAGTACAGGGGCGGTTTGGCAGCCCCAGCATTTT
v_call: TRBV10-3; j_call: TRBJ2-1; d_call: TRBD2; clone_size: .; cdr3_length: 17; cdr3_aa: CAISPTSGRVGYNEQFF; cdr3_nt: TGTGCCATCAGTCCCACTAGCGGGAGGGTCGGGTACAATGAGCAGTTCTTC
v_call: TRBV6-5; j_call: TRBJ1-2; d_call: .; clone_size: .; cdr3_length: 15; cdr3_aa: CASSYSSQGNYGYTF; cdr3_nt: TGTGCCAGCAGTTACTCGTCCCAGGGTAACTATGGCTACACCTTC
v_call: TRBV30; j_call: TRBJ1-1; d_call: .; clone_size: once; cdr3_length: 13; cdr3_aa: CAWTLRGGREAFF; cdr3_nt: TGTGCCTGGACCCTTCGGGGAGGGCGAGAAGCTTTCTTT
v_call: TRBV11-3; j_call: TRBJ2-5; d_call: .; clone_size: .; cdr3_length: 16; cdr3_aa: CASSSDEGLVRETQYF; cdr3_nt: TGTGCCAGCAGCTCGGACGAGGGCCTAGTCAGGGAGACCCAGTACTTC
v_call: TRBV11-3; j_call: TRBJ2-7; d_call: .; clone_size: .; cdr3_length: 12; cdr3_aa: CASDTGDYEQYF; cdr3_nt: TGTGCCAGCGACACAGGTGACTACGAGCAGTACTTC
v_call: TRBV24-1; j_call: TRBJ2-1; d_call: .; clone_size: .; cdr3_length: 16; cdr3_aa: CATSDSGTHSYNEQFF; cdr3_nt: TGTGCCACCAGTGATTCCGGGACACACTCCTACAATGAGCAGTTCTTC